This TCR beta chain was sequenced during a study of blood T cell repertoires in COVID-19. Study context: The analysed material was cDNA or gDNA that came from T cells, B-cell-depleted T cells, or PBMCs.

This CDR3 comprises 13 residues. From germline, CDR1 is LNHDA and CDR2 SQIVND (reference sequence). Trimming pared 6 bases from V and 7 bases from J, leaving 15 bases between. In the source study's methods: Nucleated cell counts were estimated from reference gene primer amplification. Sequencing was performed with immunoSEQ multiplex PCR; in TCRdb, only in-frame clones are kept and a portion is missing. Clone size and V and J calls were adopted from that table, with D and trimming inferred from the DNA. The table includes about 260,000 clones, about 81% detected once. Participants, about 18 to 100 years old, spanned 25 or so US areas.

The specimen was PBMCs or T cells enriched from blood (not recorded which). The chain employs TRBV19 and TRBJ1-2, with D perhaps matching TRBD1 (6 bases). The sequence was collected from a man younger than 40 with acute COVID-19. The CDR3 spells CASRKGGAAGYTF. DNA for the CDR3: TGTGCCAGTAGAAAGGGGGGGGCTGCTGGCTACACCTTC.